This TCR beta chain comes out of a study of blood T cell repertoires in COVID-19. V shed 1 base and J shed 5 bases, with 15 bases lying between them. This CDR3 is 16 amino acids long. The V gene's germline CDR1 is LGHNA and CDR2 YSLEER. The protocol was immunoSEQ multiplex PCR, while the TCRdb copy is restricted to in-frame clones and leaves out a portion. The sample has 85,000 to 95,000 clones, approximately 79% seen once. The sample taken for sequencing was peripheral blood. V gene TRBV4-3 combines with J gene TRBJ1-5; D gene ambiguous. The sequence was collected from a woman of 80 years or more with acute or convalescent COVID-19. The chain's CDR3 is CASSQVYSPGDQPQHF. The CDR3 DNA reads as TGCGCCAGCAGCCAAGTCTACAGCCCCGGGGATCAGCCCCAGCATTTT.